The clone carrying this T cell receptor (beta chain) was seen just once. This sample is part of a study of T cell changes during pregnancy in multiple sclerosis. Germline values: CDR1 MNHNS, CDR2 SASEGT. The CDR3 spans 15 residues. Some clones are missing from TCRdb's copy, which holds only in-frame ones; the method was immunoSEQ multiplex PCR. The repertoire includes approximately 59,000 clones, just over 90% of them detected once, and roughly 0.33% sits in the top ten. Sequences were derived from CD4+ T cells from peripheral blood mononuclear cells, sampled before pregnancy. The chain carries TRBV6-1 and TRBJ2-5, with 9 bases matching TRBD2. Gene TRBJ2-7 matches the end of the DNA better, so the J call may be wrong. This sequence was found in a female donor with multiple sclerosis, enrolled in a pregnancy study. CDR3: CASSPVASGTYEQYF. Written as DNA, the CDR3 is TGTGCCAGCAGTCCGGTGGCTAGCGGGACCTACGAGCAGTACTTC.